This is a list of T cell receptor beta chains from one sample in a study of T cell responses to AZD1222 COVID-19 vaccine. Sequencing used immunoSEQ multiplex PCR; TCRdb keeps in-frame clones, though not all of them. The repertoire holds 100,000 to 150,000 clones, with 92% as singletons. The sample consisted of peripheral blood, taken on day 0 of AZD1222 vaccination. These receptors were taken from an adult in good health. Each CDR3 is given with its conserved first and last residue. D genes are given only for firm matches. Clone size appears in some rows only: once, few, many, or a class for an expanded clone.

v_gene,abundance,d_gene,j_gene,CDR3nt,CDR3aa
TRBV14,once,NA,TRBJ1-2,TGTGCCAGCAGCCAAGGGGGCTATGGCTACACCTTC,CASSQGGYGYTF
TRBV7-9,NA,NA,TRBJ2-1,TGTGCCCCGGCGGGGCAATCCTACAATGAGCAGTTCTTC,CAPAGQSYNEQFF
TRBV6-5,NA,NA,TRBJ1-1,TGTGCCAGCAGTTACGGGTCGAGGACAGTTGAAGCTTTCTTT,CASSYGSRTVEAFF
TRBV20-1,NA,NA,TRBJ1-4,TGCAGTGCTAGTGCTGGACTTTCCGAAAAACTGTTTTTT,CSASAGLSEKLFF
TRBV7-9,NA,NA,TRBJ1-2,TGTGCCTCTTCCATGGCGGGCAGGGACTATGGCTACACCTTC,CASSMAGRDYGYTF
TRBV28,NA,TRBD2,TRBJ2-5,TGTGCCAGCAGTTTATGGGGGACTAGCGGGTGGGATGAGACCCAGTACTTC,CASSLWGTSGWDETQYF
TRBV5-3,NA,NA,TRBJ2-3,TGTGCCAGAAGCTCCCGGTCGTGTACAACTAGCACAGATACGCAGTATTTT,CARSSRSCTTSTDTQYF
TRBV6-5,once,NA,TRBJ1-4,TGTGCCAGCAGACTGACAGGAGCGAATGAAAAACTGTTTTTT,CASRLTGANEKLFF
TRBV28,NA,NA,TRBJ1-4,TGTGCCAGCAGTTTTCCCGGGGGGCATAGGGAAAAACTGTTTTTT,CASSFPGGHREKLFF
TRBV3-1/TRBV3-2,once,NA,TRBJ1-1,TGTGCCAGCAGCCAAGGAGGCGGACACACTGAAGCTTTCTTT,CASSQGGGHTEAFF
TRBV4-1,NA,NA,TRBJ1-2,TGCGCCAGCAGCCAAGCGGGCGGGACTTATGGCTACACCTTC,CASSQAGGTYGYTF
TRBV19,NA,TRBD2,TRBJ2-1,TGTGCCAGTAGTATTCTTTGGAGGGGCCTAGCGGGAAAAAATGAGCAGTTCTTC,CASSILWRGLAGKNEQFF
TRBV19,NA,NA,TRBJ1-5,TGTGCCAGTAGTATATTTGGGGGACGTTTTAGCAATCAGCCCCAGCATTTT,CASSIFGGRFSNQPQHF
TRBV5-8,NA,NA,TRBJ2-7,TGTGCCAGTTCCCCGAGGGGGATGACCTCCTACGAGCAGTACTTC,CASSPRGMTSYEQYF
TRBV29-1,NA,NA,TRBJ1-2,TGCAGCGTGGATCCTTTTGGGGGCTACACCTTC,CSVDPFGGYTF
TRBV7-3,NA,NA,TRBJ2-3,TGTGCCAGCAGCACCCCCTTGGTCGGGAGTTCTGATACGCAGTATTTT,CASSTPLVGSSDTQYF
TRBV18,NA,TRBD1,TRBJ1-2,TGTGCCAGCTCACCTACGGGACAGCTAGAGGGCTACACCTTC,CASSPTGQLEGYTF
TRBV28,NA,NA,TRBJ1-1,TGTGCCAGCAGTACGCAATCCCTCGGGGGGCTTTGGGACACTGAAGCTTTCTTT,CASSTQSLGGLWDTEAFF
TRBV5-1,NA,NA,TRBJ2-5,TGCGCCAGCAGCGGAGGGGTGCGAGAGGAGACCCAGTACTTC,CASSGGVREETQYF
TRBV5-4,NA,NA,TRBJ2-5,TGTGCCAGCAGCTTGTATAGGGGAGAGACCCAGTACTTC,CASSLYRGETQYF
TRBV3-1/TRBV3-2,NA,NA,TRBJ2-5,TGTGCCAGCAGCCCCAGCGGAGTGGGGGAGACCCAGTACTTC,CASSPSGVGETQYF
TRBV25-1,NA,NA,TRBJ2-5,TGTGCCAGCAGTGAACGGGGGGCCGGAGAGACCCAGTACTTC,CASSERGAGETQYF
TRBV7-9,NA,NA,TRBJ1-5,TGTGCCAGCAGCTTGGAGCGCTTCCTCCTATGGCCCCAGCATTTT,CASSLERFLLWPQHF
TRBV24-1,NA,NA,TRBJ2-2,TGTGCCACCAAAGACAGATGGGAGACCGGGGAGCTGTTTTTT,CATKDRWETGELFF
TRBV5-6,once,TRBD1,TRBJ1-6,TGTGCCAGCAGCTCGTCCCGGGACAGCAGAAGCTCCTATAATTCACCCCTCCACTTT,CASSSSRDSRSSYNSPLHF
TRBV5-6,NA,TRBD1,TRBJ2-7,TGTGCCAGCAGCTTCGGACAGGCCTACGAGCAGTACTTC,CASSFGQAYEQYF
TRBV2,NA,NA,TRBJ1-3,TGTGCCAGCAGTGAAAAGGGACATCCCTCTGGAAACACCATATATTTT,CASSEKGHPSGNTIYF
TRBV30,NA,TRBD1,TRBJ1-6,TGTGCCTGGAGCGAGGACAGGGGGACACCCCTCCACTTT,CAWSEDRGTPLHF
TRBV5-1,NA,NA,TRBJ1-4,TGCGCCAGCAGCTTGGGGCCAGGGGAGGAAAAACTGTTTTTT,CASSLGPGEEKLFF
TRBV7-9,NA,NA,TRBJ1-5,TGTGCCAGCAGCTTATTGGGTCAGCCCCAGCATTTT,CASSLLGQPQHF
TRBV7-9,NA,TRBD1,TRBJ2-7,TGTGCCACCACAGGGGGAATTAGTCTAGGGAGCTCCTACGAGCAGTACTTC,CATTGGISLGSSYEQYF
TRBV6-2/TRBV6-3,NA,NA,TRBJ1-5,TGTGCCAGCAGTTACTCGATCAAACCCTCCGGCAATCAGCCCCAGCATTTT,CASSYSIKPSGNQPQHF
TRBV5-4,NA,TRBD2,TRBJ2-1,TGTGCCAGCAGCTTACCTCTAGCGGGAGTAAGTAGTGAGCAGTTCTTC,CASSLPLAGVSSEQFF
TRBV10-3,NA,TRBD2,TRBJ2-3,TGTGCCATCAGTGGGAGTTTTATAGCGGGAGGAGATACGCAGTATTTT,CAISGSFIAGGDTQYF
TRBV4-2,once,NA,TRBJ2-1,TGTGCCAGCAGCCCGTGGGGACCTGGCGGGTCAGCGGATGAGCAGTTCTTC,CASSPWGPGGSADEQFF
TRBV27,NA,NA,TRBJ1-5,TGTGCCAGTTCCTTTCAGGGACAGCCCCAGCATTTT,CASSFQGQPQHF
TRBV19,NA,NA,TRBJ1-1,TGTGCCAGTGGCCAAGGGGTTGGGACTGAAGCTTTCTTT,CASGQGVGTEAFF
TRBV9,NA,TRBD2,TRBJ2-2,TGTGCCAGCGGGAAGGGGGGACTAGCGGGAAACACCGGGGAGCTGTTTTTT,CASGKGGLAGNTGELFF
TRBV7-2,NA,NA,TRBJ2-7,TGTGCCAGCAGCTGGAGGGACAGAGCCTACGAGCAGTACTTC,CASSWRDRAYEQYF
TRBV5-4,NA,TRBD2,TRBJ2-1,TGTGCCAGCAGCCCGGGGGGGAGCTCCTACAATGAGCAGTTCTTC,CASSPGGSSYNEQFF
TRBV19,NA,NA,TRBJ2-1,TGTGCCAGTAGTTTCATACTAGCCAATGAGCAGTTCTTC,CASSFILANEQFF
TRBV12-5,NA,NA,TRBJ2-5,TGTGCTAGTGGTCCCGGGTCGGTAGGAGAGACCCAGTACTTC,CASGPGSVGETQYF
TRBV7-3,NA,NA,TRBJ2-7,TGTGCCAGCAGTTCGACTCCTACCTACGAGCAGTACTTC,CASSSTPTYEQYF
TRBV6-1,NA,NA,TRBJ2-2,TGTGCCAGCAGTGACGGGTGGGGGCGGATACGGACCGGGGAGCTGTTTTTT,CASSDGWGRIRTGELFF
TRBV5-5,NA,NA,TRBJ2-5,TGTGCCAGCAGCCGGCCCGACGGGACAGAGACCCAGTACTTC,CASSRPDGTETQYF
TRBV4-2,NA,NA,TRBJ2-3,TGTGCCAGCAGCCGGGGCGAGGGATCCACAGATACGCAGTATTTT,CASSRGEGSTDTQYF
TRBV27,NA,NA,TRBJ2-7,TGTGCCAGCAGGGGAGAGGGTAACGAGCAGTACTTC,CASRGEGNEQYF
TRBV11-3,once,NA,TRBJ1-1,TGTGCCAGCAGCTTGACAGGTAACACTGAAGCTTTCTTT,CASSLTGNTEAFF